Listed below are T cell receptor beta chains from one sample, sequenced in a study of CD8+CD57+ T cells in acquired aplastic anemia. TCRdb processed the reads anew with MiXCR; each CDR3 protein has one entry. In the table there are fewer than 250,000 distinct CDR3 sequences, around half of which are singletons. The specimen sequenced was sorted CD4+, CD8+, or CD8+CD57+ T cells (not recorded which) from PBMCs. Receptors were obtained from a human donor in good health, serving as a control. Both conserved end residues are part of each CDR3. Fields, in order: J gene, V gene, D gene, clone size, CDR3 DNA, CDR3 protein. The D gene is left open where the match is weak. Clone size, where shown, is once, few, many, or a class for clones that have expanded.

J: TRBJ2-3
V: TRBV19
D: TRBD2
size: once
DNA: TGTGCCAGCCGGACTAGAGGGAGCACAGATACGCAGTATTTT
CDR3: CASRTRGSTDTQYF

J: TRBJ1-2
V: TRBV28
D: TRBD1
size: many
DNA: TGTGCCAGCAGTCCTCCCCCCGGACAGGGGTGGGGCTACACCTTC
CDR3: CASSPPPGQGWGYTF

J: TRBJ1-2
V: TRBV19
D: NA
size: many
DNA: TGTGCCACCGATGGTACAGGTAAAAGGGGCGGCTATGGCTACACCTTC
CDR3: CATDGTGKRGGYGYTF

J: TRBJ2-1
V: TRBV2
D: TRBD1
size: NA
DNA: TGTGCCAGGGACAGGGAAGATGAGCAGTTCTTC
CDR3: CARDREDEQFF

J: TRBJ1-5
V: TRBV12-3/TRBV12-4
D: TRBD1
size: many
DNA: TGTGCCAGCAGTTGGTCAGGGACAGGGAGGTATCAGCCCCAGCATTTT
CDR3: CASSWSGTGRYQPQHF

J: TRBJ1-6
V: TRBV6-2/TRBV6-3
D: NA
size: NA
DNA: TGTGCCAGCAGTTACCTCAGTCGGGGGGTAAGTGGTTCACCCCTCCACTTT
CDR3: CASSYLSRGVSGSPLHF

J: TRBJ2-7
V: TRBV15
D: NA
size: once
DNA: TGTGCCACCAGGTCAGGACAGCCCTTATACGAGCAGTACTTC
CDR3: CATRSGQPLYEQYF

J: TRBJ1-2
V: TRBV7-9
D: NA
size: NA
DNA: TGTGCCAGCAGCCCCCGACAGCCTTCATCTAACTATGGCTACACCTTC
CDR3: CASSPRQPSSNYGYTF

J: TRBJ1-6
V: TRBV3-1
D: NA
size: many
DNA: TGTGCCAGCAGCTCGCCACAGAGTTCTGATAATTCACCCCTCCACTTT
CDR3: CASSSPQSSDNSPLHF

J: TRBJ2-5
V: TRBV7-7
D: TRBD2
size: NA
DNA: TGTGCCAGCAGCCAAACTAGCGGGGGGACCTTGGGGGAGACCCAGTACTTC
CDR3: CASSQTSGGTLGETQYF

J: TRBJ2-1
V: TRBV12-3/TRBV12-4
D: NA
size: NA
DNA: TGTGCCAGCAGTGCTCGGAGGGGGGAGCAGTTCTTC
CDR3: CASSARRGEQFF

J: TRBJ2-1
V: TRBV20-1
D: NA
size: NA
DNA: TGCAGTGCTAGAGTACCGGGACCAGGCAATGAGCAGTTCTTC
CDR3: CSARVPGPGNEQFF

J: TRBJ2-3
V: TRBV19
D: NA
size: many
DNA: TGTGCCAGTAGTAAAACAGACAGGGATACGCAGTATTTT
CDR3: CASSKTDRDTQYF

J: TRBJ2-1
V: TRBV20-1
D: NA
size: many
DNA: TGCAGTGCTAGAGATTGGCGGAATTACAATGAGCAGTTCTTC
CDR3: CSARDWRNYNEQFF

J: TRBJ1-2
V: TRBV20-1
D: NA
size: NA
DNA: TGCAGTGCTAGACCAAGGGAAAGGCAGGGGTATGGCTACACCTTC
CDR3: CSARPRERQGYGYTF

J: TRBJ1-2
V: TRBV7-2
D: TRBD1
size: NA
DNA: TGTGCCAGCAGCCAGGACAGGGCAGCTGGCTACACCTTC
CDR3: CASSQDRAAGYTF

J: TRBJ2-7
V: TRBV7-2
D: TRBD2
size: many
DNA: TGTGCCAGCAGGGGGGGGGGTGCCTACGAGCAGTACTTC
CDR3: CASRGGGAYEQYF

J: TRBJ2-5
V: TRBV29-1
D: NA
size: NA
DNA: TGCAGCGTTGTACTACCAGGCCTAGAGACCCAGTACTTC
CDR3: CSVVLPGLETQYF

J: TRBJ2-2
V: TRBV18
D: NA
size: few
DNA: TGTGCCAGCTCACCAGGGCAGAACACCGGGGAGCTGTTTTTT
CDR3: CASSPGQNTGELFF